The present entry profiles one T cell receptor (beta chain) with its context. Its antigen is currently unknown. This entry comes from a study of cytomegalovirus exposure and HLA in healthy donors. General study results and limits: TCR beta chain V- and J-gene trimming was linked, in a later analysis, to a missense variant in DCLRE1C. A later analysis revealed that TCR association rates differed between HLA loci, peaking at DRB1 and bottoming out at HLA-C. Association of 17,000 or so TCR beta sequences with HLA alleles was found at 0.05 false discovery rate in a later analysis. TCR beta sequences reportedly predicted most subjects' HLA-A and HLA-B alleles accurately.

The PCR had 60 Vbeta and 13 Jbeta primers. Sequencing was performed with immunoSEQ multiplex PCR; in TCRdb, only in-frame clones are kept and a portion is missing. The top ten clones hold approximately 2.9% of a sample with more than 45,000 clones, approximately 80% of them seen once. In germline, CDR1 is KGHSH, CDR2 LQKENI. V shed 6 bases, J shed 3 bases, and the junction held 3 bases outside the gene matches. This CDR3 comprises 14 residues. The sequence derives from a man aged 45-65 years in good health and CMV-seronegative. The rearrangement links TRBV18 to TRBJ2-5; 11 positions agree with TRBD2. Sequencing was done on a sample of PBMCs. As DNA, the CDR3 is TGTGCCAGCTCCCCTAGCGGGGGGAAAGAGACCCAGTACTTC. Encoded protein: CASSPSGGKETQYF.